The 18 T cell receptor beta chains presented below share a single source sample, sequenced in a study of identical twins. TCRdb reprocessed the 5' RACE reads with MiXCR, giving one entry per CDR3 protein. The sample has roughly 700,000 distinct CDR3 sequences; over 8.5% are singletons. This sample was also put to use in a study of yellow fever vaccine responses in identical twins.

Sequenced material: PBMCs. These receptors originate from a woman in her late teens or twenties in good health.

In this sample, this clonotype turned up many times. V gene TRBV5-8 combines with J gene TRBJ2-1, with 8 positions matching TRBD1. Germline CDR1 reads SGHTS; CDR2 reads YDEGEE. Unmatched junction bases numbered 6, after V lost 0 bases and J lost 16 bases. The CDR3 sequence is 12 residues long. The CDR3 region is CASSLGDRGKFF. DNA for the CDR3: TGTGCCAGCAGCTTGGGTGACAGGGGCAAATTCTTC.

The chain joins TRBV5-6 to TRBJ2-7; D is perhaps TRBD2 (5 bases). The CDR3 runs to 14 residues. V lost 0 bases and J 2 bases, leaving 9 bases between the germline ends. Per germline, CDR1 SGHDT and CDR2 YYEEEE. The CDR3 loop reads CASSLERRTYEQYF. The CDR3 coding sequence is TGTGCCAGCAGCTTGGAGCGGAGAACCTACGAGCAGTACTTC.

V is TRBV4-2 and J is TRBJ2-3; TRBD2 is a possible D gene (6 bases). The CDR3 has 19 amino acids. Per the germline V gene, CDR1 is LGHNA and CDR2 is YNFKEQ. The ends were cut back, 0 bases at V and 0 bases at J, with 19 bases in the middle. CDR3 coding DNA: TGTGCCAGCAGCCAAGAGGGACTTCGAAAGCTAACTAGCACAGATACGCAGTATTTT. Amino acids: CASSQEGLRKLTSTDTQYF.

V is TRBV9 and J is TRBJ1-3, with 8 bases fitting TRBD1. Germline CDR1 is SGDLS and CDR2 is YYNGEE. Unmatched junction bases numbered 3, after V lost 0 bases and J lost 4 bases. The CDR3 spans 15 residues. CDR3 residues: CASSVGTGTGNTIYF. DNA for the CDR3: TGTGCCAGCAGCGTAGGGACAGGGACGGGAAACACCATATATTTT.

Ten or more counts support this clonotype. The V and J genes are TRBV5-6 and TRBJ2-3; 16 nucleotides agree with TRBD2. Trimming removed 3 bases from V and 0 bases from J; junction bases left unmatched: 7. The CDR3 runs 19 residues. Germline CDR1 is SGHDT and CDR2 is YYEEEE. The CDR3 DNA reads TGTGCCAGCAGCTCGCCGGGACTAGCGGGGGGGTCTAGCACAGATACGCAGTATTTT. The encoded protein is CASSSPGLAGGSSTDTQYF.

This clonotype was counted only a few times. The J gene is TRBJ2-2, the V gene TRBV4-2; D perhaps matches TRBD1 (6 bases). The CDR3 sequence is 16 residues long. V shed 7 bases and J shed 6 bases, with 21 bases lying between them. Germline CDR1 reads LGHNA; CDR2 reads YNFKEQ. In DNA form, the CDR3 reads TGTGCCAGCACCTCCCCCGGGACACTTCCCGCCGGGGAGCTGTTTTTT. It encodes CASTSPGTLPAGELFF.

This clonotype was observed many times. V is TRBV5-1 and J is TRBJ2-5; D not certain. Per the germline V gene, CDR1 is SGHRS and CDR2 is YFSETQ. Trimming cost V 5 bases and J 9 bases, with 17 bases left between them. The CDR3 sequence is 13 residues long. This CDR3 reads CASSTGPKNPQYF. The CDR3 DNA sequence: TGCGCCAGCAGTACCGGGCCCAAGAATCCCCAGTACTTC.

The CDR3 is CASSAWTGRNTGELFF. CDR3 DNA: TGTGCCAGCAGCGCCTGGACAGGGAGAAACACCGGGGAGCTGTTTTTT. The chain recombines TRBV6-1 with TRBJ2-2; TRBD1 matches at 8 bases. Germline-derived CDR1 and CDR2 are MNHNS and SASEGT. CDR3 length: 16 amino acids. J lost 2 bases, V lost 6 bases, and 8 bases had no gene match.

The chain joins TRBV7-6 to TRBJ2-1; 10 nucleotides line up with TRBD2. This CDR3 has 15 residues. Germline V gene lookup returns CDR1 SGHVS and CDR2 FNYEAQ. V gave up 0 bases and J gave up 9 bases; unmatched junction bases: 5. The CDR3 coding sequence is TGTGCCAGCAGCTTAGCAACAGCGGGAGGGATTGAGCAGTTCTTC. Translating gives CASSLATAGGIEQFF.

This clonotype was counted only a few times. The genes are TRBV5-5 and TRBJ1-2, with 7 bases lining up with TRBD1. V shed 3 bases, J shed 5 bases, and the junction held 7 bases outside the gene matches. Germline CDR1 reads SGHKS; CDR2 reads YYEKEE (reference sequence). This CDR3 spans 14 amino acids. For the CDR3, the DNA is TGTGCCAGCAGCTCGGGGGACAGACAGTATGGCTACACCTTC. This sequence encodes CASSSGDRQYGYTF.

This clonotype came up many times. The rearrangement uses TRBV18 and TRBJ2-7, with 8 bases lining up with TRBD2. V shed 6 bases, J shed 3 bases, and the junction held 10 bases outside the gene matches. The CDR3 extends over 15 amino acids. CDR1 KGHSH and CDR2 LQKENI come from the germline V gene. CDR3 DNA sequence: TGTGCCAGCTCGGCGAACGGGGGGGCCAGCTACGAGCAGTACTTC. Translated, it gives CASSANGGASYEQYF.

The gene calls are TRBV18 and TRBJ2-1; D not resolved. V lost 3 bases to trimming and J lost 3 bases, with 12 bases between them. CDR3 length equals 15 residues. The germline gives CDR1 KGHSH, CDR2 LQKENI. CDR3 residues: CASSPFAVGYNEQFF. In nucleotides, the CDR3 is TGTGCCAGCTCACCCTTTGCAGTGGGCTACAATGAGCAGTTCTTC. Complete variable domain (other parts from reference TRBV18 and TRBJ2-1): NAGVMQNPRHLVRRRGQEARLRCSPMKGHSHVYWYRQLPEEGLKFMVYLQKENIIDESGMPKERFSAEFPKEGPSILRIQQVVRGDSAAYFCASSPFAVGYNEQFFGPGTRLTVL.

The table lists this clonotype with a few counts. The rearrangement links TRBV27 to TRBJ1-2, with TRBD1 identical over 8 bases. Germline CDR1 reads MNHEY; CDR2 reads SMNVEV (reference sequence). After removal of 3 bases from V and 8 bases from J, the junction contained 8 bases not matched to a gene. CDR3 length equals 14 residues. CDR3 nucleotides: TGTGCCAGCAGTTTTCAGGGGGCGCCCCAGGGCTACACCTTC. Its translation is CASSFQGAPQGYTF.

CDR3 protein: CASSSFYPTGGNTEAFF. In DNA form, the CDR3 reads TGTGCCAGCAGTTCCTTCTACCCCACAGGGGGGAACACTGAAGCTTTCTTT. The V gene is TRBV6-2 or TRBV6-3, the J gene TRBJ1-1; 8 nucleotides line up with TRBD1. CDR3 size: 17 residues. CDR1 MNHEY and CDR2 SVGEGT come from the germline V gene. The trim removed 4 bases at V and 1 base at J, leaving 11 bases unmatched.

This clonotype was counted between two and nine times. The chain couples TRBV28 to TRBJ2-7; TRBD2 aligns across 7 bases. Germline V gene lookup returns CDR1 MDHEN and CDR2 SYDVKM. Trimming removed 8 bases from V and 4 bases from J; junction bases left unmatched: 8. The CDR3 totals 13 residues. The DNA for the CDR3 is TGTGCCAGCGGACGGGGGGTGGGATACGAGCAGTACTTC. As protein: CASGRGVGYEQYF.

The CDR3 nucleotides read TGTGCCAGCAGCTCCCCGTTAGCGGTGCTGAGGGGAGATACGCAGTATTTT. Translation gives CASSSPLAVLRGDTQYF. This chain connects TRBV7-8 to TRBJ2-3, with D perhaps TRBD2 (6 bases). V was clipped by 4 bases and J by 5 bases, with 22 bases between them. Per the germline V gene, CDR1 is SGHVS and CDR2 is FQNEAQ. This CDR3 is 17 amino acids long.

V and J are TRBV6-1 and TRBJ2-7; TRBD2 agrees at 9 bases. From germline, CDR1 is MNHNS and CDR2 SASEGT. J lost 3 bases, V lost 6 bases, and 6 bases had no gene match. This CDR3 is 14 amino acids long. The CDR3 region is CASRTGTSNYEQYF. The CDR3 DNA is TGTGCCAGCAGAACCGGGACTAGCAACTACGAGCAGTACTTC.

This clonotype was counted only a few times. The chain uses TRBV10-3 and TRBJ1-2, with a tentative D call TRBD1 (5 bases). Trimming shortened V by 3 bases and J by 3 bases, and 11 bases separated the two germline ends. CDR1 is ENHRY and CDR2 is SYGVKD in the germline V gene. The CDR3 runs 14 residues. The CDR3 DNA reads as TGTGCCATCAGTGATGTGGACAACTACTATGGCTACACCTTC. It yields the protein CAISDVDNYYGYTF.